This T cell receptor beta chain stems from a study of T cell repertoires in ileal Crohn's disease. Concerning this clone: Antigen specificity is unknown.

Using immunoSEQ multiplex PCR, the repertoire was profiled, and TCRdb retains in-frame clones only, with some absent. The sample has about 5,500 clones, 75% to 90% seen once. The CDR3 runs 18 residues. Per germline, CDR1 KGHSH and CDR2 LQKENI. The ends were cut back, 1 base at V and 0 bases at J, with 16 bases in the middle. Patients were adults with ileal or ileocolonic Crohn's disease needing resection. General observations from the study: Endoscopic recurrence occurred in every patient whose clonality exceeded 26.8%.

This TCR came from an adult with Crohn's disease. The chain uses TRBV18 and TRBJ1-5; D perhaps matches TRBD1 (6 bases). The specimen sequenced was ileal tissue. The DNA of the CDR3 is TGTGCCAGCTCACCACAGGGCTTACAGGGCTATAGCAATCAGCCCCAGCATTTT. This sequence encodes CASSPQGLQGYSNQPQHF.